Presented here are 6 T cell receptor beta chains from one specimen sequenced in a study of a mutant IDH1 vaccine in newly diagnosed glioma. Method: immunoSEQ multiplex PCR; TCRdb's copy keeps in-frame clones and lacks some. The sample records about 54,000 clones, about four fifths being singletons. The time point here: week 23, last vaccination. Vaccine doses each comprised 300 ug of mutant IDH1 20-mer peptide, with topical imiquimod. These receptors' antigens are unknown. The sequencing used PBMCs, collected from a glioma patient whose treatment included an IDH1 peptide vaccine. All receptors derive from a man between 40 and 49 years old with glioma.

There are a few counts of this clone. The J gene is TRBJ2-5, the V gene TRBV2; D gene uncertain. Trimming pared 8 bases from V and 5 bases from J, leaving 15 bases between. CDR3 length: 13 amino acids. Germline CDR1 is SNHLY and CDR2 is FYNNEI. The CDR3 coding sequence is TGTGCCAGCCTCAGATTCCCAAGGGAGACCCAGTACTTC. Protein product: CASLRFPRETQYF.

The chain carries TRBV6-5 and TRBJ1-5; 7 positions agree with TRBD1. Germline V gives CDR1 MNHEY, CDR2 SVGAGI. The CDR3 runs to 14 residues. The V and J ends lost 5 bases and 1 base, in that order; junction bases with no gene match: 2. As DNA, the CDR3 is TGTGCCAGCAGTAAACAGGGGAGCAATCAGCCCCAGCATTTT. The encoded protein is CASSKQGSNQPQHF.

The gene calls are TRBV5-6 and TRBJ2-7; TRBD1 agrees at 9 bases. With 2 bases clipped from V and 6 bases from J, the junction kept 6 bases outside the gene matches. The CDR3 consists of 14 residues. CDR1 and CDR2 (germline): SGHDT, YYEEEE. CDR3 in DNA: TGTGCCAGCAGCTTTCGACAGGGGGGCATCGAGCAGTACTTC. It codes for CASSFRQGGIEQYF.

The V and J genes are TRBV5-1 and TRBJ2-7; 9 bases are a match to TRBD1. The CDR3 has 16 amino acids. Germline V gene sequence: CDR1 SGHRS, CDR2 YFSETQ. The ends lost 5 bases at V and 5 bases at J; junction bases unmatched: 14. The CDR3 DNA sequence: TGCGCCAGCAGTTCAGAACCGGGACAGGGACATCACGAGCAGTACTTC. This sequence encodes CASSSEPGQGHHEQYF.

The chain carries TRBV7-9 and TRBJ1-6; TRBD1 matches 10 bases. The V gene end was trimmed by 7 bases and the J gene end by 1 base; junction bases not matched to a gene: 10. The CDR3 is 18 amino acids. Germline V CDR1 and CDR2: SEHNR, FQNEAQ (reference sequence). The CDR3: CASTHSRDRGSYNSPLHF. The CDR3 DNA follows: TGTGCCAGCACCCACAGCCGGGACAGGGGTTCCTATAATTCACCCCTCCACTTT.

J is TRBJ2-7 and V is TRBV6-5; D gene unclear. V dropped 0 bases and J dropped 5 bases, with 11 bases sitting between them. The CDR3 runs to 14 residues. Germline CDR1 reads MNHEY; CDR2 reads SVGAGI. CDR3 nucleotide sequence: TGTGCCAGCAGTTACTCTGGGCAACGGGACGAGCAGTACTTC. Encoded protein: CASSYSGQRDEQYF.